One and the same sample provided the 24 T cell receptor beta chains below, sequenced in a study of sequential checkpoint blockade in melanoma (dated by TCRdb to about 2019). According to the study, the label for this sample's treatment or condition signals: randomized to nivolumab then ipilimumab (arm A) or the reverse (arm B). The library was prepared using the immunoSEQ multiplex PCR assay. As stored in TCRdb, this immuneACCESS dataset retains in-frame rearrangements with V and J assigned. A fraction of the clones does not appear; measured against another copy, unresolved V genes explain less than half of the discrepancy, and the remainder lacks a known reason. This sample is represented by over 9,500 clones; around 75% of them were singletons. The ten largest account for about a sixth of the sample. The source material was CD8+ T cells sorted from blood (inferred from file names), sampled from a patient given nivolumab and ipilimumab in sequence. All receptors come from a human donor with melanoma.

The chain joins TRBV28 to TRBJ2-1; no clear D gene. CDR3 length: 16 amino acids. V shed 2 bases and J shed 5 bases, with 16 bases lying between them. Looked up from germline, CDR1 is MDHEN and CDR2 is SYDVKM. The CDR3 sequence: CASSLAGDIKNNEQFF. CDR3 bases: TGTGCCAGCAGTTTAGCAGGTGACATTAAAAACAATGAGCAGTTCTTC.

The chain is built from TRBV4-2 and TRBJ1-5; no reliable D call. CDR3 length equals 14 residues. With 5 bases removed from V and 4 bases from J, the gap between germline ends came to 12 bases. The germline gives CDR1 LGHNA, CDR2 YNFKEQ. For the CDR3, the DNA is TGTGCCAGCAGCAAGCGCAGCGGAAATCAGCCCCAGCATTTT. Amino acids: CASSKRSGNQPQHF.

V gene TRBV6-4 combines with J gene TRBJ1-6; the match to TRBD1 covers 9 bases. J gave up 9 bases and V 2 bases, and 5 bases lay outside the gene matches. This CDR3 region has 15 residues. The germline gives CDR1 MRHNA, CDR2 SNTAGT. The CDR3 region is CASSDGGQGGSPLHF. The DNA for the CDR3 is TGTGCCAGCAGTGACGGGGGACAGGGTGGTTCACCCCTCCACTTT.

The chain employs TRBV5-8 and TRBJ1-2; tentatively, D is TRBD1 (6 bases). The CDR3 sequence is 13 residues long. Deletions cut 3 bases from V and 3 bases from J, with 9 bases between. Germline V gene lookup returns CDR1 SGHTS and CDR2 YDEGEE. CDR3 loop: CASSSGDDYGYTF. DNA for the CDR3: TGTGCCAGCAGCTCAGGGGACGACTATGGCTACACCTTC.

This chain connects TRBV2 to TRBJ2-4, with D tentatively TRBD1 (6 bases). Trimming took off 4 bases at V and 7 bases at J, with 14 bases between the two ends. The CDR3 consists of 14 residues. Germline CDR1 and CDR2: SNHLY and FYNNEI. The CDR3 region is CASSGGQGMNIQYF. The CDR3 DNA is TGTGCCAGCAGTGGGGGGCAAGGGATGAACATTCAGTACTTC. The full variable domain, completed using reference TRBV2 and TRBJ2-4, is EPEVTQTPSHQVTQMGQEVILRCVPISNHLYFYWYRQILGQKVEFLVSFYNNEISEKSEIFDDQFSVERPDGSNFTLKIRSTKLEDSAMYFCASSGGQGMNIQYFGAGTRLSVL.

The sample holds one count of this clone. The CDR3 DNA is TGCAGTGCCATCGGGAACACTGAAGCTTTCTTT. It yields the protein CSAIGNTEAFF. The chain links TRBV20-1 to TRBJ1-1; D uncertain. The V and J ends lost 6 bases and 1 base respectively, with 6 bases between them. CDR1 and CDR2 from the germline V gene are DFQATT and SNEGSKA (reference sequence). The CDR3 length is 11 residues.

In its sample, this clone is medium-sized. This chain joins TRBV7-9 and TRBJ2-7; TRBD1 might be the D (6 bases). Trimming cost V 5 bases and J 7 bases, with 15 bases left between them. The CDR3 has 13 amino acids. Germline-derived CDR1 and CDR2 are SEHNR and FQNEAQ (reference sequence). DNA for the CDR3: TGTGCCAGCAGCGCTGACAGGTTACGGGAGCAGTACTTC. This gives the protein CASSADRLREQYF.

This clone appeared a single time. The V call is TRBV18, the J call TRBJ1-3, with 7 bases identical to TRBD1. After removal of 3 bases from V and 0 bases from J, the junction contained 5 bases not matched to a gene. The CDR3 runs to 16 residues. CDR1 is KGHSH and CDR2 is LQKENI in the germline V gene. In DNA form, the CDR3 reads TGTGCCAGCTCACCGGACAGGTTTCCCTCTGGAAACACCATATATTTT. Its translation: CASSPDRFPSGNTIYF.

The rearrangement uses TRBV7-2 and TRBJ2-5, with D possibly being TRBD1 (6 bases). The CDR3 has 13 residues. CDR1 SGHTA and CDR2 FQGNSA come from the germline V gene. Trimming cost V 3 bases and J 3 bases, with 8 bases left between them. CDR3 nucleotides: TGTGCCAGCAGCTTGGACAGAGAAGAGACCCAGTACTTC. Protein: CASSLDREETQYF.

This chain links TRBV11-2 with TRBJ2-7, with D possibly matching TRBD2 (6 bases). Germline CDR1 is SGHAT and CDR2 is FQNNGV. The CDR3 is 16 residues long. Between the trimmed V and J ends, which lost 0 bases and 1 base, there was a span of 13 bases. CDR3 sequence (DNA): TGTGCCAGCAGCTTAGAAGGTAGTGGGAGGTCCTACGAGCAGTACTTC. This encodes CASSLEGSGRSYEQYF.

The chain couples TRBV5-4 to TRBJ1-2; 8 nucleotides agree with TRBD1. V shed 3 bases and J 8 bases; nucleotides not matched to a gene: 12. CDR1 is SGHNT and CDR2 is YYREEE in the germline V gene (reference sequence). This CDR3 region has 15 residues. The DNA for the CDR3 is TGTGCCAGCAGCTGGGACAGGATGAGGCCGTTGGGCTACACCTTC. It encodes CASSWDRMRPLGYTF.

The genes are TRBV2 and TRBJ2-3, with 7 bases identical to TRBD2. The germline V gene has CDR1 SNHLY and CDR2 FYNNEI. Trimming cost V 5 bases and J 0 bases; bases outside gene matches: 2. CDR3 length: 14 amino acids. In DNA, the CDR3 is TGTGCCAGCAGTAGCGGGACTAGCACAGATACGCAGTATTTT. Translated: CASSSGTSTDTQYF. Supplemented by reference TRBV2 and TRBJ2-3, the full variable domain reads EPEVTQTPSHQVTQMGQEVILRCVPISNHLYFYWYRQILGQKVEFLVSFYNNEISEKSEIFDDQFSVERPDGSNFTLKIRSTKLEDSAMYFCASSSGTSTDTQYFGPGTRLTVL.

The chain carries TRBV9 and TRBJ1-3; D is perhaps TRBD1 (5 bases). CDR1 and CDR2 from the germline V gene are SGDLS and YYNGEE. CDR3 length: 15 residues. Trimming removed 0 bases from V and 3 bases from J, with 10 bases in between. This chain's CDR3 is CASSVGGGVGNTIYF. Here the CDR3 DNA reads TGTGCCAGCAGCGTAGGAGGAGGGGTTGGAAACACCATATATTTT. Combining the CDR3 with reference TRBV9 and TRBJ1-3 gives the whole variable domain DSGVTQTPKHLITATGQRVTLRCSPRSGDLSVYWYQQSLDQGLQFLIQYYNGEERAKGNILERFSAQQFPDLHSELNLSSLELGDSALYFCASSVGGGVGNTIYFGEGSWLTVV.

The rearrangement uses TRBV6-5 and TRBJ1-1, with D unresolved. Trimming cost V 7 bases and J 1 base, with 10 bases left between them. Germline V gives CDR1 MNHEY, CDR2 SVGAGI. This CDR3 has 13 amino acids. CDR3 DNA sequence: TGTGCCAGCAACCTTGGGCGGAACACTGAAGCTTTCTTT. Translated: CASNLGRNTEAFF.

This chain links TRBV6-1 with TRBJ1-5; TRBD1 matches 8 bases. CDR1 and CDR2 (germline): MNHNS, SASEGT. V lost 0 bases, J lost 1 base, and 8 bases stayed unmatched. The CDR3 covers 18 residues. The CDR3 reads CASSEAIGTGGSNQPQHF. The DNA of the CDR3 is TGTGCCAGCAGTGAAGCAATCGGTACAGGGGGAAGCAATCAGCCCCAGCATTTT.

This clone was seen only once. The V gene is TRBV6-5, the J gene TRBJ1-2, with D possibly TRBD1 on 5 matching bases. The CDR3 is 13 residues long. Germline V lookup: CDR1 MNHEY, CDR2 SVGAGI. The V end lost 5 bases, the J end lost 4 bases, and 11 bases lay between the germline ends. The CDR3 is CASSLIDSYGYTF. DNA for the CDR3: TGTGCCAGCAGTCTAATCGACAGCTATGGCTACACCTTC.

This chain links TRBV5-5 with TRBJ1-3, with TRBD1 as a possible D gene (5 bases). The CDR3 has 15 residues. Germline V gives CDR1 SGHKS, CDR2 YYEKEE (reference sequence). V dropped 4 bases and J dropped 4 bases, with 15 bases sitting between them. CDR3 nucleotides: TGTGCCAGCAGCGACCCTCCAGGGCCCGGAAACACCATATATTTT. It yields the protein CASSDPPGPGNTIYF. The full variable domain, with the rest looked up from reference TRBV5-5 and TRBJ1-3, is DAGVTQSPTHLIKTRGQQVTLRCSPISGHKSVSWYQQVLGQGPQFIFQYYEKEERGRGNFPDRFSARQFPNYSSELNVNALLLGDSALYLCASSDPPGPGNTIYFGEGSWLTVV.

In this sample, this clone turned up once. V gene TRBV5-4 combines with J gene TRBJ1-2; 7 bases line up with TRBD1. CDR3 length: 13 amino acids. V was pared by 6 bases and J by 5 bases, with 7 bases of the junction left unmatched. Per the germline V gene, CDR1 is SGHNT and CDR2 is YYREEE (reference sequence). For the CDR3, the DNA is TGTGCCAGCAACATGGGGACAGATTATGGCTACACCTTC. Translation gives CASNMGTDYGYTF.

This sequence joins TRBV19 and TRBJ2-1; TRBD2 agrees at 13 bases. J was trimmed by 3 bases and V by 3 bases; bases with no gene match: 11. The CDR3 length is 19 residues. Germline V lookup: CDR1 LNHDA, CDR2 SQIVND (reference sequence). Here the CDR3 DNA reads TGTGCCAGTAGTATGGAGGGACTAGCGGGAAGGCGCCTCTACAATGAGCAGTTCTTC. Its protein is CASSMEGLAGRRLYNEQFF.

Regarding this clone: The sample contains more than one DNA sequence encoding this CDR3. The rearrangement uses TRBV7-9 and TRBJ2-3, with TRBD2 matching 8 bases. V dropped 5 bases and J dropped 0; count of bases not matched to a gene: 4. The CDR3 has 15 residues. Germline V gives CDR1 SEHNR, CDR2 FQNEAQ (reference sequence). The CDR3 region has the DNA TGTGCCAGCAGCCCAGCGGGGGTAAGCACAGATACGCAGTATTTT. This codes for CASSPAGVSTDTQYF.

This chain uses TRBV5-4 with TRBJ2-1, with 7 nucleotides matching TRBD2. The CDR3 extends over 15 amino acids. J was trimmed by 5 bases and V by 4 bases; bases with no gene match: 9. CDR1 SGHNT and CDR2 YYREEE come from the germline V gene (reference sequence). CDR3 protein: CASSPQAGENNEQFF. For the CDR3, the DNA is TGTGCCAGCAGCCCCCAGGCGGGGGAAAACAATGAGCAGTTCTTC. Variable domain in full (rest from reference TRBV5-4 and TRBJ2-1): ETGVTQSPTHLIKTRGQQVTLRCSSQSGHNTVSWYQQALGQGPQFIFQYYREEENGRGNFPPRFSGLQFPNYSSELNVNALELDDSALYLCASSPQAGENNEQFFGPGTRLTVL.

This clone was detected only a few times. J is TRBJ1-6 and V is TRBV30; TRBD1 aligns across 7 bases. The junction had 12 bases not matched to a gene; V was cut back by 3 bases and J by 1 base. From germline, CDR1 is GTSNPN and CDR2 SVGIG (reference sequence). The CDR3 runs 18 residues. The CDR3 region has the DNA TGTGCCTGGAGCTCAACGGACAGGTTTGGATCCTATAATTCACCCCTCCACTTT. It codes for CAWSSTDRFGSYNSPLHF.

V and J are TRBV4-2 and TRBJ2-7, with TRBD2 matching over 11 bases. The CDR3 covers 15 residues. Germline V gives CDR1 LGHNA, CDR2 YNFKEQ. The trim removed 1 base at V and 3 bases at J, leaving 2 bases unmatched. The CDR3 here is CASSQGLAGYYEQYF. The CDR3 DNA sequence: TGTGCCAGCAGCCAAGGACTAGCGGGATACTACGAGCAGTACTTC.

The chain employs TRBV10-3 and TRBJ1-3; D gene ambiguous. CDR3 length equals 16 residues. Germline V gene sequence: CDR1 ENHRY, CDR2 SYGVKD. Trimming removed 0 bases at V and 0 bases at J, with 9 bases between. The CDR3 spells CAISESPRSSGNTIYF. CDR3 bases: TGTGCCATCAGTGAGTCTCCCCGGAGCTCTGGAAACACCATATATTTT.